This T cell receptor beta chain was captured by sequencing in a study of blood T cells in healthy people across ages. The authors ran a second PCR of roughly 6 to 12 cycles using a sample-barcoded 5' primer and a J-beta primer mix. One entry per CDR3 protein, called by TCRdb with MiXCR from the 5' RACE reads. The sample has roughly 720,000 distinct CDR3 sequences; about 53% are singletons. The CDR3 is 15 residues long. V gave up 6 bases and J gave up 2 bases; unmatched junction bases: 9. Germline V gene lookup returns CDR1 MNHNY and CDR2 SVGAGI (reference sequence). J is TRBJ1-1 and V is TRBV6-6; TRBD1 agrees at 7 bases. The receptor was isolated from an elderly man in good health. The sample taken for sequencing was blood. In DNA form, the CDR3 reads TGTGCCAGCAGCATAATGGGGACAGTCAACACTGAAGCTTTCTTT. Encoded protein: CASSIMGTVNTEAFF.